This is a list of T cell receptor beta chains from one sample in a study of technical replicates of blood from four donors. Generated by immunoSEQ multiplex PCR, the TCRdb table keeps only in-frame clones and is missing some. The sample yields tens of thousands of clones, roughly 96% seen once. Sequenced input: T cells isolated from PBMCs. These receptors were collected from a human donor in good health. The conserved cysteine and the conserved F or W are not part of the CDR3 here.

v_gene: TRBV30
j_gene: TRBJ2-1
CDR3aa: AWTRDRSSYNEQF

v_gene: TRBV6-5
j_gene: TRBJ2-7
CDR3aa: ASSFPEGEQY

v_gene: TRBV18
j_gene: TRBJ2-1
CDR3aa: ASSPQSGRAYNEQF

v_gene: TRBV18
j_gene: TRBJ1-5
CDR3aa: ASSTDYDQPQH

v_gene: TRBV28
j_gene: TRBJ2-7
CDR3aa: ASSLLVAGPYEQY

v_gene: TRBV2
j_gene: TRBJ2-3
CDR3aa: ASKSQRTTDTQY

v_gene: TRBV27
j_gene: TRBJ2-7
CDR3aa: ASVSSSGRALEQY

v_gene: TRBV5-1
j_gene: TRBJ1-1
CDR3aa: ASSFGRNTEAF

v_gene: TRBV5-4
j_gene: TRBJ2-3
CDR3aa: ASSPRSGTDTQY

v_gene: TRBV27
j_gene: TRBJ2-7
CDR3aa: ASALGRGTYEQY

v_gene: TRBV5-4
j_gene: TRBJ1-3
CDR3aa: ASSLGRTGGNTIY